This T cell receptor (beta chain) was sequenced in a study of metastatic and nonmetastatic thyroid tumors (dated by TCRdb to about 2020). Describing the broader study: Repertoires from peripheral blood and from tumor or nodule tissue samples of malignant and benign thyroid patients were compared.

Receptor libraries were prepared by PCR. Sequencer: Illumina HiSeq 4000. High-throughput sequencing was used to profile the TCR beta-chain CDR3 region of each patient. In the original analysis: Drawing on CDR3 differences between clinicopathological groups, the researchers built a classifier meant to tell apart patients with distant-metastatic papillary thyroid cancer. To measure repertoire diversity the researchers used the Shannon index, while the Morisita-Horn index served to gauge how similar the tumor and blood repertoires were. TCRdb reworked the public reads: Q25 trimming with fastp, MiXCR clone assembly, productive beta chains retained. The V and J calls, along with clone size, are taken from TCRdb and not from the paper's own processing. The sample table shows around 32,000 clones, and roughly 6.8% are seen once. The ten largest clonotypes hold 40% to 50% of the sample. The investigation overall reported the following: In both blood and tumor samples, malignant tumors were reported to have significantly higher TCR beta diversity than benign nodules.

This clone was observed many times. No cognate antigen has been identified for it. Base-call qualities are not available, and no considerably larger clone is one nucleotide away. No treatment had been received by any patient before thyroid surgery. The study retrospectively analysed patient clinical samples collected from about 2012 to 2019 using T-cell receptor beta sequencing. The germline V gene encodes CDR1 DFQATT and CDR2 SNEGSKA (reference sequence). V is cut back by 2 bases and J by 8 bases, with 5 bases in the junction unmatched. The CDR3 covers 13 residues, taking in both the cysteine and the phenylalanine. Only the CDR3 DNA stays, 39 bases, in frame from base 1.

The source material was blood. This clonotype originated in a female donor with papillary thyroid cancer or a benign thyroid nodule (not recorded which). Some clones in this sample may be carry-over from other donors' samples. The chain couples TRBV20-1 to TRBJ1-4; 7 nucleotides in the junction match TRBD1. The CDR3 here reads CSARQGGLEKLFF. The nucleotides are TGCAGTGCTAGACAGGGGGGGTTAGAAAAACTGTTTTTT.